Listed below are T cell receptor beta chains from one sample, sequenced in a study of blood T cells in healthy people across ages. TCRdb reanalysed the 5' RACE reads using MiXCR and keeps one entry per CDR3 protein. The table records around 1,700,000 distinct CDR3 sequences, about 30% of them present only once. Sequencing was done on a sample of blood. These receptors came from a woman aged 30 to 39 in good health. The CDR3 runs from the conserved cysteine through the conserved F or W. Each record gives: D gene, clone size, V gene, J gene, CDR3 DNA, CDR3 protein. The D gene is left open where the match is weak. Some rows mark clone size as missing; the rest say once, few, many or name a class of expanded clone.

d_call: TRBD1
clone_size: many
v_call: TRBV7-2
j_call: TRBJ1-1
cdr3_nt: TGTGCCAGCAGCCCGCCGACAGGGCTACCTGAAGCTTTCTTT
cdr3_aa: CASSPPTGLPEAFF

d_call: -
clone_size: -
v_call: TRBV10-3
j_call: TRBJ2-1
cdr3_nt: TGTGCCATCACAAGGGGGTCCTACAATGAGCAGTTCTTC
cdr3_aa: CAITRGSYNEQFF

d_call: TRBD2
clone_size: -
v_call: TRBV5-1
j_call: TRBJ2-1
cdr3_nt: TGCGCCAGCAGCAGGCAGTTGAGCGGGGGGGAGAACAATGAGCAGTTCTTC
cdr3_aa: CASSRQLSGGENNEQFF

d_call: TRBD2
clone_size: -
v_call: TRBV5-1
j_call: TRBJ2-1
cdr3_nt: TGCGTCAGCAGCTCAAGCGGGGGGATCTATGTGCAGTTCTTC
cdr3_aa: CVSSSSGGIYVQFF

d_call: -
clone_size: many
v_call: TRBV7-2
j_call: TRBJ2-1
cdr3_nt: TGTGCCAGCAGCTTCACAGGGATTGAGCAGTTCTTC
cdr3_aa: CASSFTGIEQFF

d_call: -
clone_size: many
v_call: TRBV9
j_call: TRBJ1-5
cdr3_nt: TGTGCCAGCAGCGTAGAGCCAGGATTTCAGCCCCAGCATTTT
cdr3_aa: CASSVEPGFQPQHF

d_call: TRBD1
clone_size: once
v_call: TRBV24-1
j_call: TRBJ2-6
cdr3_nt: TGTGCCACCAGTGATGCCCGGAGGGGACAGGTTGGGTCTGGGGCCAACGTCCTGACTTTC
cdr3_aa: CATSDARRGQVGSGANVLTF

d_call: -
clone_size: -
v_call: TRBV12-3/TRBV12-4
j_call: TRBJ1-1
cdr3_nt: TGTGCCAGCAGTATGCGGGAGGGTGAAGCTTTCTTT
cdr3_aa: CASSMREGEAFF

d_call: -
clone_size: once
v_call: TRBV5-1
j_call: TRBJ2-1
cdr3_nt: TGCGCCAGCAGCTTCCGGGGCAGGCAGTACAATGAGCAGTTCTTC
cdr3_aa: CASSFRGRQYNEQFF

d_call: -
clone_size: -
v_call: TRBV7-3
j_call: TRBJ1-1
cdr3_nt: TGTGCCAGCAGAGAACCGGGACGGAATGAAGCTTTCTTT
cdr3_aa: CASREPGRNEAFF

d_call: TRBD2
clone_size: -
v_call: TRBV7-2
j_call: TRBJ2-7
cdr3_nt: TGTGCCGGCAGCGTGACCGGGACTAGATTCGAGCAGTACTTC
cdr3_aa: CAGSVTGTRFEQYF

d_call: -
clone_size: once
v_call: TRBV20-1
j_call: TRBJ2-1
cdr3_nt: TGCAGTGCGCCGGGGCAGGGGGGCTCCAACAATGAGCAGTTCTTC
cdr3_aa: CSAPGQGGSNNEQFF

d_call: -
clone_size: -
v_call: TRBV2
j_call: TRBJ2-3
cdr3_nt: TGTGCCAGCAGTGATGGCTATCTCACAGATACGCAGTATTTT
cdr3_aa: CASSDGYLTDTQYF

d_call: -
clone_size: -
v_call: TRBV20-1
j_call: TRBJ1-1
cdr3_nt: TGCAGTGCTCCACCAGGACCTCCGAACACTGAAGCTTTCTTT
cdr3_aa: CSAPPGPPNTEAFF

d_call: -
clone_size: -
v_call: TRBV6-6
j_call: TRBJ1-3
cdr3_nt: TGTGCCAGCAGCCTGGGACGGCAAGGAGGAAACACCATATATTTT
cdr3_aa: CASSLGRQGGNTIYF

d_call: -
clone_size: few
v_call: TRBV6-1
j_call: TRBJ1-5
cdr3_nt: TGTGCCAGCAGTGAACTGACAGCGAATCAGCCCCAGCATTTT
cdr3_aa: CASSELTANQPQHF

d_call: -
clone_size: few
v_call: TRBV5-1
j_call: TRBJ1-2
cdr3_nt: TGCGCCAGCAGCACCGATCCGGGTCCTTCAAACTATGGCTACACCTTC
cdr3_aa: CASSTDPGPSNYGYTF

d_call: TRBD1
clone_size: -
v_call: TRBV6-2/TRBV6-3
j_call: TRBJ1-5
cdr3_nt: TGTGCCAGCAGTGACAGGGAGAATCAGCCCCAGCATTTT
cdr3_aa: CASSDRENQPQHF

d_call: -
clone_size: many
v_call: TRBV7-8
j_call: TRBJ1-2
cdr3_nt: TGTGCCAGCAGCTCCGAAGGGGCCTTTTATGGCTACACCTTC
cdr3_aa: CASSSEGAFYGYTF

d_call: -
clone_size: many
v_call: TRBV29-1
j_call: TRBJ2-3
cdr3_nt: TGCAGCGTTGAAAGCACAGATACGCAGTATTTT
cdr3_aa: CSVESTDTQYF

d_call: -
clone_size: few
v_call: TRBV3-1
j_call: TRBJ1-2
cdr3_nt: TGTGCCAGCAGCCATCCAGATAACTATGGCTACACCTTC
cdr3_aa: CASSHPDNYGYTF

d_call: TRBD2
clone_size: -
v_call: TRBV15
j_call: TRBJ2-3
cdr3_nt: TGTGCCACCAGCAGAGATATCCGGATAGGGACTAGTAGTACGCAGTATTTT
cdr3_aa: CATSRDIRIGTSSTQYF

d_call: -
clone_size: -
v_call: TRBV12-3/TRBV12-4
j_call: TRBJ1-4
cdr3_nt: TGTGCCAGCGGACGGGACTTAAGTGAAAAACTGTTTTTT
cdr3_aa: CASGRDLSEKLFF

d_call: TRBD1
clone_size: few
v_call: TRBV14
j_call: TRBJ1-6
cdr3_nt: TGTGCCAGCAGCCCGACAGGGGGCAGTTCACCCCTCCACTTT
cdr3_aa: CASSPTGGSSPLHF

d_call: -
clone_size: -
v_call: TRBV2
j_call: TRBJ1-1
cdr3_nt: TGTGCCAGCAGTGCAGAACTTGGGACTGAAGCTTTCTTT
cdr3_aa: CASSAELGTEAFF

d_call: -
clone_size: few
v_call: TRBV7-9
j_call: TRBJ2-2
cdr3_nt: TGTGCCAGCAGCTTTAACGAGGGGTCCGGGGAGCTGTTTTTT
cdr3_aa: CASSFNEGSGELFF

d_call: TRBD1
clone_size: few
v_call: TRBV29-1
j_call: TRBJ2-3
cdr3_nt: TGCAGCGTTGAAGGGGGGGACAGGGCGACAGATACGCAGTATTTT
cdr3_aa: CSVEGGDRATDTQYF

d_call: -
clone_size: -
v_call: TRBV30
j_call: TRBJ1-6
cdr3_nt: TGTGCCTGGAGTGTACGGCAGTCACCCCTCCACTTT
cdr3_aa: CAWSVRQSPLHF

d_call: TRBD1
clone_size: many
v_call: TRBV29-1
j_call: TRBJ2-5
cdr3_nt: TGCAGCGATCGAACCGGGACAGGTGGAGAGACCCAGTACTTC
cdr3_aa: CSDRTGTGGETQYF

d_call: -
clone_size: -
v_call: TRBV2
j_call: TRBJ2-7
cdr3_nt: TGTGCCAGCTGGGTTGGGGCTCGCGAGCAGTACTTC
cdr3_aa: CASWVGAREQYF

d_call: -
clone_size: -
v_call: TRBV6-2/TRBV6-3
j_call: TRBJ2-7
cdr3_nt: TGTGCCAGCAGCTCGATCAGGCGGAATGCCTACGAGCAGTACTTC
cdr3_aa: CASSSIRRNAYEQYF

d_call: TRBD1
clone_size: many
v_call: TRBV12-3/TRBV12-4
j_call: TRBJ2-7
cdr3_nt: TGTGCCAGCAGTCCAGGGACAGGGGGACACGAGCAGTACTTC
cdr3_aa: CASSPGTGGHEQYF

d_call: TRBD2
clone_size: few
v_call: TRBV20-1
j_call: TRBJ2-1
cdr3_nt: TGCAGTGCTAGCGGGGGGTACCGAGCCTACAATGAGCAGTTCTTC
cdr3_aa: CSASGGYRAYNEQFF

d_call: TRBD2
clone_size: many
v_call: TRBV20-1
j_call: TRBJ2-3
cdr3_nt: TGCAGTGCTCGCGGACTAGCGGACACAGATACGCAGTATTTT
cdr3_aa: CSARGLADTDTQYF

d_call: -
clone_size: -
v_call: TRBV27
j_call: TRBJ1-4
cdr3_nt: TGTGCCAGCAGTTTGAGTAGGTTCGGTGAAAAACTGTTTTTT
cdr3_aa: CASSLSRFGEKLFF

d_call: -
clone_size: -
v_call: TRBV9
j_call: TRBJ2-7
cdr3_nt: TGTGCCAGCAGTAAAGAAGGGGATTCCTACGAGCAGTACTTC
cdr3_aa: CASSKEGDSYEQYF

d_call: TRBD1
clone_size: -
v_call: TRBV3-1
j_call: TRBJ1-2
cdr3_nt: TGTGCCAGCAGCCGGGGGACAGGAGCGAATTTAAGAGGCTACACCTTC
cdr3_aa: CASSRGTGANLRGYTF

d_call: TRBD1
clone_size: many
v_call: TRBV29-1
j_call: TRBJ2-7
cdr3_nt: TGCAGCGTTGTTCAGGGACAGGGGGCGTACGAGCAGTACTTC
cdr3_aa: CSVVQGQGAYEQYF

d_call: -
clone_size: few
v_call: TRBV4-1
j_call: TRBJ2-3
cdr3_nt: TGCGCCAGCAGCCCCTCAAACTCGCGGTTAGATACGCAGTATTTT
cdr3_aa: CASSPSNSRLDTQYF

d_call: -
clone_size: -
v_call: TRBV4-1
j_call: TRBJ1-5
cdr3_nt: TGCGCCAGCAGCCTAGTCCAAGGGCCTCAGCCCCAGCATTTT
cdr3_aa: CASSLVQGPQPQHF

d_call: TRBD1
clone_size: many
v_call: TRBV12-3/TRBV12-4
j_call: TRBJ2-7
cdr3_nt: TGTGCCAGCAGTCTGACAGGGGGACGCGCCGAGCAGTACTTC
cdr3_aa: CASSLTGGRAEQYF

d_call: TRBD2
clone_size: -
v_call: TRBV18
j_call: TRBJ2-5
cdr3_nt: TGTGCCAGCTCACCACTTGCCGCGGGACTAGTCCAAGAGACCCAGTACTTC
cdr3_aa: CASSPLAAGLVQETQYF

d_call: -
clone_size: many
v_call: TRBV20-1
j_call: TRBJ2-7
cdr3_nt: TGCAGTGCTAGTTCCGGGAGTGTCTACGAGCAGTACTTC
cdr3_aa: CSASSGSVYEQYF

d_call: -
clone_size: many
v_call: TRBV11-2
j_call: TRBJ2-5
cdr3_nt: TGTGCCAGCAGCTTATCCCTGGGGGAGACCCAGTACTTC
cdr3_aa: CASSLSLGETQYF

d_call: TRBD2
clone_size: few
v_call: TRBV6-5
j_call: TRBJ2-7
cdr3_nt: TGTGCCAGCAGTCGAGCGGGGGATACCTACGAGCAGTACTTC
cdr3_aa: CASSRAGDTYEQYF

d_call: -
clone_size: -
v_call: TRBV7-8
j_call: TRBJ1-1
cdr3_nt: TGTGCCAGCAGCGCTAGGAATGGACACAGCATACTCCACACTGAATCTTTCTTT
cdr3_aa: CASSARNGHSILHTESFF

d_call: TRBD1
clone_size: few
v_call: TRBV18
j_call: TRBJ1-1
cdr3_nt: TGTGCCAGCTCACCATCACAGGGGAGTGAAGCTTTCTTT
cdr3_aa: CASSPSQGSEAFF

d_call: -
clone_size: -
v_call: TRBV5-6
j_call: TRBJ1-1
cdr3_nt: TGTGCCAGCAGCCGGAGGTATTCGGGCACTGAAGCTTTCTTT
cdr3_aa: CASSRRYSGTEAFF

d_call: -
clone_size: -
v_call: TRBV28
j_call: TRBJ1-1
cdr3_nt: TGTGCCAGCAGTTTCGGGGCAGGGCCACAACTAAGCGCTTTCTTT
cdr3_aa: CASSFGAGPQLSAFF

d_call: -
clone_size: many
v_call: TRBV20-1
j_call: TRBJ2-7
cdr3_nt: TGCAGTGCTACTCGGGACATGCTGGGGGAGCAGTACTTC
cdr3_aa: CSATRDMLGEQYF

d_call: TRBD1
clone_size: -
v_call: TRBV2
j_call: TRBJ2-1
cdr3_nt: TGTGCCAGCAGTGCTCGGACAGGGGATTATCCCAATGAGCAGTTCTTC
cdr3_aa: CASSARTGDYPNEQFF

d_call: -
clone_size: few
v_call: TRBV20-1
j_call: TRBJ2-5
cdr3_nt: TGCAGTGCTATAGAGGAGACCCAGTACTTC
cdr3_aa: CSAIEETQYF

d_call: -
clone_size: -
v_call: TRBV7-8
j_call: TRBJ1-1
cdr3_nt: TGTGCCAGCAGCTTAGCCCAGCCATCGAGGGCCACTGAAGCTTTCTTT
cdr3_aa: CASSLAQPSRATEAFF

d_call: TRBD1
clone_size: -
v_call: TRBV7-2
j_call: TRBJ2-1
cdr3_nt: TGTGCCAGCAGCTTAGGGAACAGGGGCGATGAGCAGTTCTTC
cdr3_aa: CASSLGNRGDEQFF

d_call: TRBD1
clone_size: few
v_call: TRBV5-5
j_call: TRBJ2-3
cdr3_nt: TGTGCCAGCAGCTTGGAGTATGTGACAGGGTCCGCAGATACGCAGTATTTT
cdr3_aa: CASSLEYVTGSADTQYF

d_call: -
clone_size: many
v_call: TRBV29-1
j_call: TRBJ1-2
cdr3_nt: TGCAGCGTAGACCTACAGGGCGGCTATGGCTACACCTTC
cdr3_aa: CSVDLQGGYGYTF

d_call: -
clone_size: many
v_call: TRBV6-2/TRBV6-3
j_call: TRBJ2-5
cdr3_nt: TGTGCCAGCAGTTACTCGTCACAAGGCCTGACCCAGTACTTC
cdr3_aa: CASSYSSQGLTQYF

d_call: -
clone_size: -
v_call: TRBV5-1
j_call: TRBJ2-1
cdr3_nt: TGCGCCAGCAGGGGACGTGAGGGCGAGCAGTTCTTC
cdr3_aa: CASRGREGEQFF

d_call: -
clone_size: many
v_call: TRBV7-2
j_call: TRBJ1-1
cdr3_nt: TGTGCCAGCAGCACCAACACTGAAGCTTTCTTT
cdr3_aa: CASSTNTEAFF